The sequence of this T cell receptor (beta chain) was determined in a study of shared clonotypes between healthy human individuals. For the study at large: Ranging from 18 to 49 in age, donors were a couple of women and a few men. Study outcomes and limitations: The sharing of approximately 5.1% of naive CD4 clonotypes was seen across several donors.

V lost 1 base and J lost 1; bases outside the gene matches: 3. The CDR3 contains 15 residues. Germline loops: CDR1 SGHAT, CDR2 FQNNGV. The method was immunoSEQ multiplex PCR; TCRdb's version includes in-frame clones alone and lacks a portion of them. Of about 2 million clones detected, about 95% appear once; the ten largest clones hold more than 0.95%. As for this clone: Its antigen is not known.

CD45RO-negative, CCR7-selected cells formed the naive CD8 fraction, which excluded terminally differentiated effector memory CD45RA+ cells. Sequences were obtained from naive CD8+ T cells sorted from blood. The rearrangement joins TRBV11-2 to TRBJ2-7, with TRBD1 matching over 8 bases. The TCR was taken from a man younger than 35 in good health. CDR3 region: CASSLAGGQSYEQYF. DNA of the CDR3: TGTGCCAGCAGCTTAGCAGGGGGCCAATCCTACGAGCAGTACTTC.